This is a list of T cell receptor beta chains from one sample in a study of vaccination and CD4 T cells after COVID-19. For these TCRs, the target antigens are not known. TCRdb re-derived calls from the PCR reads in MiXCR, one entry per CDR3 protein. The repertoire holds about 21,000 distinct CDR3 sequences, with around 35% as singletons. Source: CD4+ T cells from blood, cultured in vitro, taken before SARS-CoV-2 vaccination. The receptors were sampled from a human donor who had recovered from COVID-19. The CDR3 runs from the conserved cysteine through the conserved F or W. The D gene is left open where the match is weak. Only part of the rows carry a size: once, few, many, or a class if the clone is expanded.

V	D	size	J	DNA	CDR3
TRBV6-2/TRBV6-3	TRBD2	-	TRBJ2-1	TGTGCCAGCAGTCCAGGGACTAGCGGGAACTCCCTGGGGCAGTTCTTC	CASSPGTSGNSLGQFF
TRBV28	-	few	TRBJ1-2	TGTGCCAGCAGTTTGGACAGCCCCTATGGCTACACCTTC	CASSLDSPYGYTF
TRBV12-3/TRBV12-4	-	-	TRBJ1-5	TGTGCCAGCAGTTCCGAGAGGAGGGCGGGTCGTGGCAATCAGCCCCAGCATTTT	CASSSERRAGRGNQPQHF
TRBV5-1	-	few	TRBJ1-1	TGCGCCAGCAGGGTTGGGGGAAACACTGAAGCTTTCTTT	CASRVGGNTEAFF
TRBV27	-	-	TRBJ1-2	TGTGCCAGCAGTTCGGGACCGAGGTATGGCTACACCTTC	CASSSGPRYGYTF
TRBV19	TRBD1	few	TRBJ2-7	TGTGCCAGTAGTAAGGGACAGGGGGCCACCTACGAGCAGTACTTC	CASSKGQGATYEQYF
TRBV7-2	TRBD2	few	TRBJ2-5	TGTGCCAGCAGCTTACGGACTAGCGGGAGGGCCTGGGAGACCCAGTACTTC	CASSLRTSGRAWETQYF
TRBV6-1	-	few	TRBJ1-6	TGTGCCAGCAGTGAAGCCGGAATTGCGGCCCTCCACTTT	CASSEAGIAALHF
TRBV2	-	once	TRBJ1-1	TGTGCCAGCAGTGAAAGCATGAACACTGAAGCTTTCTTT	CASSESMNTEAFF
TRBV20-1	-	-	TRBJ1-2	TGCAGTGCTAGAGATTATGGGAGGGCCGCCTATGGCTACACCTTC	CSARDYGRAAYGYTF
TRBV15	-	few	TRBJ1-5	TGTGCCACTATAAGCAATCAGCCCCAGCATTTT	CATISNQPQHF
TRBV6-1	-	-	TRBJ2-3	TGTGCCAGCAGTGCGGCCCGGGATTACTTCACAGATACGCAGTATTTT	CASSAARDYFTDTQYF
TRBV7-8	TRBD2	-	TRBJ2-7	TGTGCCAGCAGCTTTTTTGCGGGGGGGCCGGGGTACGAGCAGTACTTC	CASSFFAGGPGYEQYF
TRBV11-3	TRBD1	-	TRBJ2-2	TGTGCCAGCAGCCCAGCCCGGGACAGGGAGGTTACCGGGGAGCTGTTTTTT	CASSPARDREVTGELFF
TRBV11-1	TRBD1	-	TRBJ2-2	TGTGCCAGCAGCCACGGACAGGGGGCGAACACCGGGGAGCTGTTTTTT	CASSHGQGANTGELFF
TRBV10-3	TRBD2	-	TRBJ2-3	TGTGCCATCAGTGAGATCTCGGGGGGGGCCGGAGATACGCAGTATTTT	CAISEISGGAGDTQYF
TRBV7-2	-	few	TRBJ1-5	TGTGCCAGCAGCGCCCCTGGGGGGTACAATCAGCCCCAGCATTTT	CASSAPGGYNQPQHF
TRBV5-1	-	-	TRBJ2-3	TGCGCCAGCAGCTTGGCCCGGCCGGAGCGAGGCGATACGCAGTATTTT	CASSLARPERGDTQYF
TRBV6-1	-	-	TRBJ1-2	TGTGCCAGCAGTGGAGGGGGTAACCTCCGCTATGGCTACACCTTC	CASSGGGNLRYGYTF
TRBV18	-	-	TRBJ1-2	TGTGCCAGCTCACCACTGGGCAATAGGTATGGCTACACCTTC	CASSPLGNRYGYTF
TRBV6-2/TRBV6-3	-	few	TRBJ2-5	TGTGCCAGCAGTTCTCGGCGGGTCGGGGAGACCCAGTACTTC	CASSSRRVGETQYF
TRBV6-7	-	few	TRBJ1-5	TGTGCCAGCGCACAGGACTATAGCAATCAGCCCCAGCATTTT	CASAQDYSNQPQHF
TRBV19	TRBD2	-	TRBJ2-3	TGTGCCAGTAGTATTCGGCTAGCGGGGGCGTCGGATACGCAGTATTTT	CASSIRLAGASDTQYF
TRBV19	-	-	TRBJ1-6	TGTGCCAGTAGTACAGGGACGTCCTATAATTCACCCCTCCACTTT	CASSTGTSYNSPLHF
TRBV20-1	TRBD2	-	TRBJ2-7	TGCAGCACTCCCGGGGCGGGAGGGAAGGCCTACGAGCAGTACTTC	CSTPGAGGKAYEQYF
TRBV5-6	TRBD1	-	TRBJ1-5	TGTGCCAGCAGCTTAGGGGTTGGCGGGACAGGGGGTAATCAGCCCCAGCATTTT	CASSLGVGGTGGNQPQHF
TRBV11-3	-	few	TRBJ2-7	TGTGCCAGCGGATCCAGGGGGGTTTACGAGCAGTACTTC	CASGSRGVYEQYF
TRBV20-1	-	few	TRBJ2-1	TGCAGTGCTAGCAGCGTGGGGGTCAGCGATGAGCAGTTCTTC	CSASSVGVSDEQFF
TRBV11-2	TRBD1	-	TRBJ1-2	TGTGCCAGCAGCCTTGGACAGGGGAATGGCTACACCTTC	CASSLGQGNGYTF
TRBV5-5	TRBD1	-	TRBJ1-2	TGTGCCAGCAGCTTGGGGGGGACAGTTTCTGGCTACACCTTC	CASSLGGTVSGYTF
TRBV7-6	-	few	TRBJ1-1	TGTGCCAGCAGCTTAGCTGAGACACCCAACACTGAAGCTTTCTTT	CASSLAETPNTEAFF
TRBV7-2	-	-	TRBJ1-5	TGTGCCAGCAGCTCCGTGGGGCAGCCCCAGCATTTT	CASSSVGQPQHF
TRBV20-1	-	-	TRBJ1-5	TGCAGTGCTAGACTCTCCCCCATGGGGGCGGGTCAGCCCCAGCATTTT	CSARLSPMGAGQPQHF